Shown below are 32 T cell receptor beta chains from a single sample sequenced in a study of shared clonotypes between healthy human individuals. Some clones are missing from TCRdb's copy, which holds only in-frame ones; the method was immunoSEQ multiplex PCR. The profile shows millions of clones, 95% of them singletons. Material: naive CD4+ T cells sorted from blood. Subset meaning: CD45RA+ positively selected. The receptors come from a man aged 18 to 30 in good health.

The chain is built from TRBV19 and TRBJ1-6, with D unresolved. This CDR3 spans 15 amino acids. Trimming took 2 bases from V and 5 from J, leaving 10 bases between them. Germline V gene lookup returns CDR1 LNHDA and CDR2 SQIVND (reference sequence). The CDR3 loop reads CASSIRGYDNSPLHF. The CDR3, as DNA: TGTGCCAGTAGTATAAGAGGGTATGATAATTCACCCCTCCACTTT.

On this clone itself: The junction departs from germline at one end; a sequencing error may be responsible. The genes are TRBV6-5 and TRBJ2-2; 10 nucleotides match TRBD2. The CDR3 covers 15 residues. Per germline, CDR1 MNHEY and CDR2 SVGAGI. Here the CDR3 reads CASSLLAGVHRGAVF. The DNA for the CDR3 is TGTGCCAGCAGCCTGCTAGCGGGGGTCCACCGGGGAGCTGTTTTT.

The chain uses TRBV19 and TRBJ2-7; D gene ambiguous. In germline, CDR1 is LNHDA, CDR2 SQIVND (reference sequence). The CDR3 runs 13 residues. The V end was cut by 3 bases, the J end by 6 bases, with 12 bases between. The CDR3 is CASSIIPDLEQYF. The CDR3 DNA reads TGTGCCAGTAGTATTATTCCGGATCTCGAGCAGTACTTC.

The rearrangement uses TRBV29-1 and TRBJ2-3; D possibly corresponds to TRBD2 (5 bases). V was clipped by 3 bases and J by 0 bases, with 10 bases between them. The CDR3 sequence is 14 residues long. Looked up from germline, CDR1 is SQVTM and CDR2 is ANQGSEA. CDR3 DNA: TGCAGCGTTGACGGGGAGACAAGCACAGATACGCAGTATTTT. Translating gives CSVDGETSTDTQYF.

The chain is built from TRBV19 and TRBJ1-2, with D possibly being TRBD1 (6 bases). V lost 3 bases and J lost 9, with 17 bases in between. The CDR3 totals 14 residues. Germline loops: CDR1 LNHDA, CDR2 SQIVND (reference sequence). CDR3 residues: CASSMDVRGSSYTF. The CDR3 DNA sequence: TGTGCCAGTAGTATGGACGTCAGGGGCTCAAGCTACACCTTC.

This chain links TRBV28 with TRBJ2-7; 7 bases are a match to TRBD1. The CDR3 contains 14 residues. Losses at the gene ends were 2 bases for V and 1 base for J; bases not matched to a gene: 2. The germline V gene has CDR1 MDHEN and CDR2 SYDVKM. DNA for the CDR3: TGTGCCAGCAGTTTAAGGACAGGTTCCTACGAGCAGTACTTC. This gives the protein CASSLRTGSYEQYF.

As concerns this clone: This may come from a read error, since a much larger clone is one base off. Other nucleotide sequences in the sample specify the same CDR3. The chain combines TRBV7-2 with TRBJ2-7, with 9 bases matching TRBD2. Germline values: CDR1 SGHTA, CDR2 FQGNSA. Losses at the gene ends were 6 bases for V and 0 bases for J; bases not matched to a gene: 3. CDR3 length: 14 amino acids. For the CDR3, the DNA is TGTGCCAGCAGTTTTAGCGGGAGCTCCTACGAGCAGTACTTC. Residues: CASSFSGSSYEQYF.

V and J are TRBV29-1 and TRBJ2-1; 8 positions match TRBD2. J was trimmed by 6 bases and V by 4 bases; bases with no gene match: 8. Looked up from germline, CDR1 is SQVTM and CDR2 is ANQGSEA. CDR3 length equals 14 residues. This CDR3 reads CSVVPAGVGNEQFF. The CDR3 DNA follows: TGCAGCGTTGTACCAGCGGGGGTAGGCAATGAGCAGTTCTTC.

The V call is TRBV2, the J call TRBJ2-2; 7 positions agree with TRBD1. Germline V CDR1 and CDR2: SNHLY, FYNNEI. The CDR3 consists of 15 residues. J lost 3 bases, V lost 8 bases, and 9 bases had no gene match. The CDR3 DNA reads as TGTGCCAGCCTGACAGGGAATAGGGACACCGGGGAGCTGTTTTTT. Protein: CASLTGNRDTGELFF.

The CDR3 sequence: CAISEGAGVGNEQFF. In DNA, the CDR3 is TGTGCCATCAGTGAGGGGGCAGGGGTGGGCAATGAGCAGTTCTTC. The genes are TRBV10-3 and TRBJ2-1; perhaps TRBD1 as D (6 bases). Deletions cut 2 bases from V and 6 bases from J, with 14 bases between. CDR1 is ENHRY and CDR2 is SYGVKD in the germline V gene. The CDR3 contains 15 residues.

The chain recombines TRBV6-5 with TRBJ2-7; TRBD1 or TRBD2 may be the D gene (5 bases each). There are 12 residues in the CDR3. CDR1 MNHEY and CDR2 SVGAGI come from the germline V gene. Deletions cut 8 bases from V and 4 bases from J, with 12 bases between. CDR3 DNA sequence: TGTGCCAGCTGGGACCACCCGTACGAGCAGTACTTC. This gives the protein CASWDHPYEQYF.

The chain links TRBV11-2 to TRBJ1-2; 12 positions match TRBD1. The CDR3 contains 15 residues. V was pared by 5 bases and J by 3 bases, with 4 bases of the junction left unmatched. Germline V gene data show CDR1 as SGHAT and CDR2 as FQNNGV. CDR3 sequence reads: CASSPGQGADYGYTF. The CDR3 DNA is TGTGCCAGCAGCCCGGGACAGGGGGCAGACTATGGCTACACCTTC.

This chain links TRBV4-3 with TRBJ2-5; tentatively, D is TRBD1 (6 bases). V was clipped by 3 bases and J by 0 bases, with 11 bases between them. Germline V gene sequence: CDR1 LGHNA, CDR2 YSLEER. CDR3 length: 15 residues. This CDR3 reads CASSHRDKDQETQYF. The CDR3 nucleotides read TGCGCCAGCAGCCACCGGGACAAAGACCAAGAGACCCAGTACTTC.

This clone showed up just once. The DNA is left out, because the CDR3 cannot be placed on it with certainty; the CDR3 is given as TCRdb lists it. This chain links TRBV6-5 with TRBJ1-3. The CDR3 length equals 15 residues, ends included. Germline CDR1 and CDR2: MNHEY and SVGAGI. This chain's CDR3 is CASSSSGSSGNTIYF.

The V call is TRBV7-9, the J call TRBJ2-5; D is tentatively TRBD1 or TRBD2 (5 bases each). The CDR3 has 18 amino acids. From germline, CDR1 is SEHNR and CDR2 FQNEAQ (reference sequence). V gave up 0 bases and J gave up 2 bases, with 19 bases separating them. The CDR3 DNA reads as TGTGCCAGCAGCTTAGCGCTATGGGGGACGGGAACACAAGAGACCCAGTACTTC. Amino acids: CASSLALWGTGTQETQYF.

The count of this clone is one. The sample holds other DNA sequences that translate to the same CDR3. V gene TRBV5-1 combines with J gene TRBJ1-6; 8 bases are shared with TRBD1. The germline V gene encodes CDR1 SGHRS and CDR2 YFSETQ. V was clipped by 3 bases and J by 7 bases; unmatched bases: 3. The CDR3 covers 14 residues. CDR3 sequence reads: CASSSTGDNSPLHF. The CDR3, as DNA: TGCGCCAGCAGCTCGACAGGGGACAATTCACCCCTCCACTTT.

This rearrangement joins TRBV7-9 to TRBJ2-3; D remains ambiguous. In germline, CDR1 is SEHNR, CDR2 FQNEAQ (reference sequence). V was shortened by 5 bases and J by 5 bases, with 8 bases between the two germline ends. This CDR3 has 12 amino acids. The DNA of the CDR3 is TGTGCCAGCAGCCCCCTCGAAGATACGCAGTATTTT. It is translated as CASSPLEDTQYF.

This clone was seen a few times. This could be a read error, since a much larger clone is one nucleotide away. Other DNA sequences of this sample code for an identical CDR3. The J gene is TRBJ1-1, the V gene TRBV5-1; D uncertain. V gave up 2 bases and J gave up 0 bases, with 5 bases separating them. Germline assignment: CDR1 SGHRS and CDR2 YFSETQ. The CDR3 has 13 residues. The CDR3 reads CASSLDLNTEAFF. CDR3 nucleotide sequence: TGCGCCAGCAGCTTAGACCTGAACACTGAAGCTTTCTTT.

The chain links TRBV6-1 to TRBJ1-1; D ambiguous. The CDR3 covers 14 residues. V shed 7 bases and J shed 6 bases, with 18 bases lying between them. Germline lookup yields CDR1 MNHNS and CDR2 SASEGT. The CDR3 reads CASIFVTTRPEAFF. The CDR3 region has the DNA TGTGCCAGCATCTTCGTGACGACGAGACCTGAAGCTTTCTTT.

The V call is TRBV29-1, the J call TRBJ2-7, with TRBD2 identical over 10 bases. Germline V gene sequence: CDR1 SQVTM, CDR2 ANQGSEA. The CDR3 sequence is 15 residues long. The V gene end was trimmed by 0 bases and the J gene end by 7 bases; junction bases not matched to a gene: 9. CDR3 coding DNA: TGCAGCGTTGAAGATTCTAGCGGGAGAAGGGGAGAGCAGTACTTC. It yields the protein CSVEDSSGRRGEQYF.

Here the CDR3 DNA reads TGTGCCAGCATCGTGGACAGGGGAACCTACGAGCAGTACTTC. Encoded protein: CASIVDRGTYEQYF. The chain has TRBV2 and TRBJ2-7; 9 nucleotides agree with TRBD1. Germline V gene sequence: CDR1 SNHLY, CDR2 FYNNEI. J gave up 2 bases and V 7 bases, and 6 bases lay outside the gene matches. The length of the CDR3 is 14 residues.

This clone appeared once. V gene TRBV7-2 combines with J gene TRBJ1-2; no clear D. With 3 bases removed from V and 4 bases from J, the gap between germline ends came to 9 bases. CDR1 and CDR2 (germline): SGHTA, FQGNSA. This CDR3 has 13 residues. The CDR3 region has the DNA TGTGCCAGCAGCTTTAGTCCCTTCTATGGCTACACCTTC. Protein sequence: CASSFSPFYGYTF.

The chain links TRBV19 to TRBJ1-5, with D maybe TRBD1 (6 bases). Trimming shortened V by 3 bases and J by 1 base, and 16 bases separated the two germline ends. CDR3 length equals 17 residues. In germline, CDR1 is LNHDA, CDR2 SQIVND (reference sequence). CDR3 residues: CASSIRSGVESNQPQHF. Here the CDR3 DNA reads TGTGCCAGTAGTATTCGGTCAGGGGTGGAAAGCAATCAGCCCCAGCATTTT.

In its sample, this clone was seen a few times. Other DNA sequences in the sample encode the same CDR3. This rearrangement joins TRBV7-2 to TRBJ2-2; tentative D call: TRBD1 (7 bases). There are 15 residues in the CDR3. Germline V CDR1 and CDR2: SGHTA, FQGNSA. V gave up 2 bases and J gave up 4 bases, with 11 bases separating them. CDR3 in amino acids: CASSLRQGGTGELFF. The DNA of the CDR3 is TGTGCCAGCAGCTTACGACAGGGAGGCACCGGGGAGCTGTTTTTT.

The chain joins TRBV28 to TRBJ1-2, with D perhaps matching TRBD1 (6 bases). V was pared by 7 bases and J by 3 bases, with 12 bases between. Germline loops: CDR1 MDHEN, CDR2 SYDVKM. There are 13 residues in the CDR3. The CDR3 spells CASTRGGHYGYTF. In nucleotides, the CDR3 is TGTGCCAGCACCCGGGGGGGCCACTATGGCTACACCTTC.

The rearrangement uses TRBV6-1 and TRBJ2-7; maybe TRBD1 (6 bases). Germline V gives CDR1 MNHNS, CDR2 SASEGT. V was clipped by 3 bases and J by 2 bases, with 14 bases between them. CDR3 size: 15 residues. The CDR3 protein is CASSESQGPPYEQYF. In DNA, the CDR3 is TGTGCCAGCAGTGAGTCACAGGGACCCCCCTACGAGCAGTACTTC.

The J gene is TRBJ1-6, the V gene TRBV5-1; possibly TRBD1 for D (5 bases). Between the trimmed V and J ends, which lost 0 bases and 9 bases, there was a span of 10 bases. The CDR3 is 14 amino acids. The germline V gene encodes CDR1 SGHRS and CDR2 YFSETQ. The CDR3 nucleotides read TGCGCCAGCAGCTTGGCCGCAGGGTTTTCACCCCTCCACTTT. This sequence encodes CASSLAAGFSPLHF.

The chain recombines TRBV6-5 with TRBJ1-4, with TRBD1 matching 10 bases. The V and J ends lost 5 bases and 4 bases, in that order; junction bases with no gene match: 4. From germline, CDR1 is MNHEY and CDR2 SVGAGI. CDR3 size: 15 residues. The CDR3 DNA is TGTGCCAGCAGTCCCCGGGACAGGGGTAATGAAAAACTGTTTTTT. It encodes CASSPRDRGNEKLFF.

This chain uses TRBV5-1 with TRBJ2-1; the D gene is possibly TRBD1 (7 bases). This CDR3 comprises 16 residues. Trimming took off 4 bases at V and 4 bases at J, with 18 bases between the two ends. Germline V gene data show CDR1 as SGHRS and CDR2 as YFSETQ. CDR3 protein: CASSHEGAGGYNEQFF. The CDR3 DNA follows: TGCGCCAGCAGCCACGAAGGGGCAGGGGGGTACAATGAGCAGTTCTTC.

This chain links TRBV2 with TRBJ1-2, with 10 bases fitting TRBD1. The CDR3 has 14 amino acids. The junction had 7 bases not matched to a gene; V was cut back by 6 bases and J by 6 bases. CDR1 is SNHLY, CDR2 FYNNEI, per germline. CDR3 region: CASSWDRGFDGYTF. DNA for the CDR3: TGTGCCAGCAGCTGGGACAGGGGATTTGATGGCTACACCTTC.

The V call is TRBV4-1, the J call TRBJ1-3; D unclear. Between the trimmed V and J ends, which lost 1 base and 0 bases, there was a span of 10 bases. CDR1 and CDR2 (germline): MGHRA, YSYEKL. CDR3 length: 16 residues. CDR3 loop: CASSQVGVSSGNTIYF. CDR3 coding DNA: TGCGCCAGCAGCCAAGTTGGGGTTAGCTCTGGAAACACCATATATTTT.

The chain uses TRBV18 and TRBJ1-3; TRBD1 agrees at 9 bases. CDR3 length equals 15 residues. J gave up 5 bases and V 3 bases, and 5 bases lay outside the gene matches. Per germline, CDR1 KGHSH and CDR2 LQKENI. DNA for the CDR3: TGTGCCAGCTCACCCAGACAGGGGGAAAGAAACACCATATATTTT. This sequence encodes CASSPRQGERNTIYF.